The text below deals with one T cell receptor beta chain. This clonotype is identified as medium-sized (0.01 to 0.1%). Its antigen is currently not known. There are no base qualities to consult, and no much larger clone falls within one base. The CDR3 contains 16 residues, cysteine and phenylalanine counted. Kept here is only the CDR3 DNA, which spans 48 bases and is read in frame from base 1. V and J lose 4 bases and 6 bases, and a span of 19 bases separates them. The germline V gene supplies CDR1 MDHEN and CDR2 SYDVKM. These data originate in a study of T cells in AML relapse after transplant (dated by TCRdb to about 2019). Context from the whole study: The remission controls were clinically matched patients who stayed in long-term complete remission and had follow-up of more than 3 years. The remission samples were bone marrow taken about 1 year after HSCT from patients who stayed in complete remission. In patients given allogeneic HSCT for myeloid malignancy, this retrospective study looked at bone marrow T cells, examining both their TCR repertoires and their inhibitory receptor expression.

The research as a whole found: TCR repertoire comparisons rested on very few samples, with only three individuals per group for unsorted bone marrow.

Receptor libraries were prepared by PCR. Instead of multiplex PCR, a modified RACE PCR protocol was used to amplify TCR alpha and beta chains from RNA. Libraries were sequenced on an Illumina MiSeq, and raw reads were demultiplexed according to sample-specific barcode combinations. On the study's bioinformatics: MiXCR software was used to identify TCR clonotypes from the sequencing reads. The public sequencing data were trimmed at Q25 with fastp and processed into clonotypes with MiXCR by TCRdb, which kept only in-frame beta chains. All rows with the same CDR3 protein become a single entry with the most common DNA and genes. The V and J calls and clone size are TCRdb's, not the authors'. A total of about 3,500 distinct CDR3 sequences appear in this sample, about 10% of them only once. The top ten hold roughly 32% of the sample.

The sequence came from a human donor who had a stem cell transplant for acute myeloid leukemia. Because of the transplant, the T cells may be the graft donor's rather than the patient's own. The specimen was bone marrow, either the whole sample or a sorted T cell fraction (not recorded which), collected in complete remission. The chain links TRBV28 with TRBJ2-1, with the identity of the D gene unclear. CDR3 region: CASSSRPGIGPNEQFF. The DNA sequence is as follows: TGTGCCAGCAGTTCCCGGCCTGGAATCGGCCCCAATGAGCAGTTCTTC.